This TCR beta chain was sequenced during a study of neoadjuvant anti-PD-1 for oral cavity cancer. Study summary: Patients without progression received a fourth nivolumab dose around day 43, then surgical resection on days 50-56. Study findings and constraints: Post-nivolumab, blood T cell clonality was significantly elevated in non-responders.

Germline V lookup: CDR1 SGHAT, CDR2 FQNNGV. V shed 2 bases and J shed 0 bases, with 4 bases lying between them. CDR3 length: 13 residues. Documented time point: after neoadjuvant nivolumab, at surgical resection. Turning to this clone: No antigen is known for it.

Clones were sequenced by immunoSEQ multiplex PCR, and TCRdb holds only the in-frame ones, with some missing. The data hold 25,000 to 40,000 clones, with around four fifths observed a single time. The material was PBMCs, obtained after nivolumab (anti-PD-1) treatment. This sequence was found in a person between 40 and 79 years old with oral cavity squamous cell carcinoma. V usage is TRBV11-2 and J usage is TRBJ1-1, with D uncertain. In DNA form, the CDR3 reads TGTGCCAGCAGCTTATATATGAACACTGAAGCTTTCTTT. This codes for CASSLYMNTEAFF.